This entry concerns a single T cell receptor beta chain. Its cognate antigen is unknown. The CDR3 is made up of 15 amino acids. Per germline, CDR1 SGHTA and CDR2 FQGTGA. V was trimmed by 3 bases and J by 1 base, leaving 11 bases between them. This sample was included in a study of molecular identifiers for immune sequencing clone quantification. General observations from the study: Spiked TCR RNA from one Jurkat cell reportedly showed up when mixed among some 1 million naive cells. Clones that had above 20 RNA copies took up over 99% of effector molecules but under 1% in naive cells.

CD8+CD4-CCR7+CD45RA+ cells were sorted as naive CD8 T cells. Bulk TCR libraries used previously described methods and listed TCR primers. TCRdb re-analysed the PCR reads in MiXCR, keeping a single row per CDR3 protein. The sample lists around 470,000 distinct CDR3 sequences, about 25% seen once, with approximately 0.8% in the top ten. Material for sequencing was naive CD8+ T cells from blood, with Jurkat cell RNA spiked in. This sample's subset: FACS-sorted CD8+CD4-CCR7+CD45RA+ naive T cells. The source of this sequence is a human donor in good health. Some libraries in this study had Jurkat cell RNA spiked in. V and J are TRBV7-3 and TRBJ2-3, with unresolved D. The CDR3 DNA reads as TGTGCCAGCAGCTTTCGGAGTTCCGGCACAGATACGCAGTATTTT. It is translated as CASSFRSSGTDTQYF.